This passage covers 6 T cell receptor beta chains from one sample sequenced in a study of cytomegalovirus exposure and HLA in healthy donors. 60 Vbeta and 13 Jbeta primers were used in PCR. This table comes from immunoSEQ multiplex PCR, and its TCRdb copy is limited to in-frame clones, with some not included. The sample gives about 70,000 clones, over 75% of which show up once; 9.5% to 13% is in the top ten. Sequences were obtained from PBMCs. These receptors were obtained from a woman aged 30 to 39 in good health and CMV-seropositive.

This chain joins TRBV6-6 and TRBJ1-3; D unresolved. Germline V gene lookup returns CDR1 MNHNY and CDR2 SVGAGI (reference sequence). V lost 3 bases and J 3 bases, leaving 9 bases between the germline ends. CDR3 length equals 14 residues. The DNA for the CDR3 is TGTGCCAGCAGTTATGATGGAGGTGGAAACACCATATATTTT. Its protein product is CASSYDGGGNTIYF.

The V gene is TRBV18, the J gene TRBJ1-5; D uncertain. V lost 6 bases and J 4 bases, leaving 10 bases between the germline ends. The CDR3 runs to 13 residues. From germline, CDR1 is KGHSH and CDR2 LQKENI. As DNA, the CDR3 is TGTGCCAGCTCGTCGTCCAGAAATCAGCCCCAGCATTTT. Translating it yields CASSSSRNQPQHF.

The chain has TRBV19 and TRBJ2-2; the D gene is possibly TRBD2 (7 bases). The CDR3 contains 13 residues. Germline CDR1 LNHDA, CDR2 SQIVND (reference sequence). V lost 4 bases and J lost 6, with 9 bases in between. CDR3 sequence reads: CASSRRGPGELFF. DNA for the CDR3: TGTGCCAGTAGTAGGCGGGGGCCCGGGGAGCTGTTTTTT.

This clone has a single count. V gene TRBV7-9 combines with J gene TRBJ2-7; weak D call: TRBD2 (5 bases). Trimming took 1 base from V and 0 from J, leaving 10 bases between them. This CDR3 is 15 amino acids long. Germline CDR1 SEHNR, CDR2 FQNEAQ (reference sequence). CDR3 coding DNA: TGTGCCAGCAGCTTAGATAGGGAGAGCTCCTACGAGCAGTACTTC. Translating it yields CASSLDRESSYEQYF.

The chain has TRBV18 and TRBJ1-2, with D possibly being TRBD1 (5 bases). The CDR3 totals 14 residues. Germline lookup yields CDR1 KGHSH and CDR2 LQKENI. The V end lost 3 bases, the J end lost 5 bases, and 13 bases lay between the germline ends. CDR3 sequence: CASSPDRALYGYTF. The DNA for the CDR3 is TGTGCCAGCTCACCTGACAGAGCCCTATATGGCTACACCTTC.

V gene TRBV27 combines with J gene TRBJ1-3, with 10 bases matching TRBD1. With 5 bases clipped from V and 3 bases from J, the junction kept 10 bases outside the gene matches. CDR1 MNHEY and CDR2 SMNVEV come from the germline V gene (reference sequence). This CDR3 has 17 residues. The CDR3, as DNA: TGTGCCAGCAGTCCGTCGACGGGACAGGGGATTGGAAACACCATATATTTT. Amino acids: CASSPSTGQGIGNTIYF.